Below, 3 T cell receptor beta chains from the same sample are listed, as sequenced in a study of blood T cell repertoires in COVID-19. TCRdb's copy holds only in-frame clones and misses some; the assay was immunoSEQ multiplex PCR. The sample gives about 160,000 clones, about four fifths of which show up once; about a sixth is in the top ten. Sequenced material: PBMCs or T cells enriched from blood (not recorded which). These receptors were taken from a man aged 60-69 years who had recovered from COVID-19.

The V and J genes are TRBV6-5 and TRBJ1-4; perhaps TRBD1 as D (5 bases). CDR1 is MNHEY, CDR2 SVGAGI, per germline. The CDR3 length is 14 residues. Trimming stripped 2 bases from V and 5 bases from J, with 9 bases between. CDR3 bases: TGTGCCAGCAGTTACGGCGGGACGAATGAAAAACTGTTTTTT. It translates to CASSYGGTNEKLFF.

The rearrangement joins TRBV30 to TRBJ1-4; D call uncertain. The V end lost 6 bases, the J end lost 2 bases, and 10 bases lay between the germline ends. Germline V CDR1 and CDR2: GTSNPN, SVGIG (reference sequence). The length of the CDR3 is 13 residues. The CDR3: CACYGMTNEKLFF. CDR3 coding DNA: TGTGCCTGCTACGGGATGACTAATGAAAAACTGTTTTTT.

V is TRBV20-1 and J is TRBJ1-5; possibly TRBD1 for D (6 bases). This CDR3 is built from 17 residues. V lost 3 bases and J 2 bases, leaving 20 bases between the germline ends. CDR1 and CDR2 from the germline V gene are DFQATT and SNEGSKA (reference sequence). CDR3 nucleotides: TGCAGTGCTAGTGATGGCCAGGGGTTTGTCGGCAATCAGCCCCAGCATTTT. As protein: CSASDGQGFVGNQPQHF.